A single sample is the source of the 5 T cell receptor beta chains below, sequenced in a study of T-cell memory formation after mild COVID-19. In TCRdb, the 5' RACE reads were re-called with MiXCR into one record per CDR3 protein. Counted here are approximately 480,000 distinct CDR3 sequences, around a sixth occurring once; the ten biggest clones make up more than 9%. Sequencing input: PBMCs or a T cell subset sorted from them (not recorded which). The receptors here all came from an adult woman who had mild COVID-19 (a few samples of this study predate the infection). Cell type and time point are not known.

This clonotype was counted a few times. The rearrangement links TRBV20-1 to TRBJ1-2; 10 bases map to TRBD1. The CDR3 spans 14 residues. CDR1 and CDR2 from the germline V gene are DFQATT and SNEGSKA (reference sequence). The CDR3 region is CTIRDRGKNYGYTF. The CDR3 DNA is TGCACAATACGGGACAGGGGAAAAAACTATGGCTACACCTTC.

The chain uses TRBV6-6 and TRBJ2-7, with a tentative D call TRBD2 (5 bases). CDR3 length: 13 residues. Germline CDR1 is MNHNY and CDR2 is SVGAGI (reference sequence). V lost 3 bases, J lost 6 bases, and 12 bases lay in between. CDR3 DNA: TGTGCCAGCAGTTATTCCCCGAGGGTCGAGCAGTACTTC. Its translation: CASSYSPRVEQYF.

This clonotype was detected a few times. The chain links TRBV5-6 to TRBJ2-3; TRBD2 aligns across 13 bases. The CDR3 is 17 residues long. V lost 3 bases, J lost 2 bases, and 6 bases stayed unmatched. CDR1 is SGHDT and CDR2 is YYEEEE in the germline V gene. CDR3 region: CASSYRTSGGLTDTQYF. CDR3 nucleotides: TGTGCCAGCAGCTATCGGACTAGCGGGGGACTCACAGATACGCAGTATTTT.

Only a few counts were recorded for this clonotype. The chain has TRBV12-3 or TRBV12-4 and TRBJ1-1; TRBD1 matches 7 bases. CDR3 length: 15 residues. The trim removed 5 bases at V and 10 bases at J, leaving 16 bases unmatched. In DNA, the CDR3 is TGTGCCAGCAGTCTCGCCGGGACAGCGGGTAGACGAGCTTTCTTT. Encoded protein: CASSLAGTAGRRAFF.

There are a few counts of this clonotype. This chain links TRBV20-1 with TRBJ1-1; D is uncertain. Germline V gene sequence: CDR1 DFQATT, CDR2 SNEGSKA (reference sequence). The germline V and J ends were trimmed by 5 bases and 4 bases, with 17 bases remaining between them. This CDR3 contains 14 residues. The CDR3 nucleotides are TGCAGTGCTCGAGGCGCCTATAGGAGCACTGAAGCTTTCTTT. Translating gives CSARGAYRSTEAFF.